This TCR beta chain was recovered during a study of cytomegalovirus exposure and HLA in healthy donors (dated by TCRdb to about 2017). With regard to the full study: An earlier analysis of about 560 of the donors reported around 280 Gb of sequence data and around 100 million unique TCR beta sequences obtained from approximately 180 million T cells. A later genetic analysis used genome-wide SNP genotypes for about 65% of the roughly 670 donors, treating that subset as a discovery cohort. On average, roughly 200,000 unique TCR beta nucleotide sequences were sequenced per donor among several hundred genotyped donors of the cohort, with roughly 18% of those sequences being non-productive. To predict cytomegalovirus infection status, the study brought together high-throughput TCR immunosequencing, statistical association of individual TCRs with disease status, and machine learning. Donor age, sex, ethnicity and CMV serostatus were collected together with the repertoire data. HLA typing covered class I and class II loci at four-digit resolution. Among the approximately 430 genotyped donors, roughly 80% belonged to the genetic ancestry cluster associated with self-reported Caucasian donors. A later analysis re-examined previously published TCR beta repertoires from more than 600 donors and added high-resolution HLA genotyping to investigate patterns of TCR occurrence. Roughly 320 gigabases of sequencing data and around 85 million unique TCR sequences made up an early release that covered nearly 650 HLA-typed donors. The study profiled the T cell repertoires of under 700 subjects by immunosequencing and related them to cytomegalovirus serostatus. Four to six DR-DQ haplotypes were handled as single units for association and clustering, since linkage in the cohort was strong. In an earlier analysis of 587 of the donors, high-throughput TCR beta sequencing was used to judge whether each TCR beta V gene segment behaved as functional or pseudogenic. In addition to the first cohort of 650 to 800 subjects, a separate validation cohort of approximately 110 different subjects was used. Every discovery cohort repertoire had been produced on one sequencing platform. The number of typed donors differed by locus: roughly 620-640 for A, B, C, DRB1 and DQB1; approximately 520 for DQA1; approximately 600 for DPA1; and around 450 for DPB1. Rather than drawing on any new phenotypic data, the later analysis identified candidate immune exposures from TCR beta sequences and the way those sequences occurred across donors. The study was designed to test whether signatures of past pathogen exposure could be identified by cataloging public T cell receptors.

Concerning this clone itself: The antigen this receptor binds is unknown. No per-base quality is available; no much larger clone lies one base away.

In total, around 600 healthy bone marrow donors made up the cohort. At the time of sampling, every cohort member was nominally healthy, though immune exposures that went unrecorded were likely present. The donor tested CMV seropositive and was one of the 289 seropositive cohort members. A peripheral blood sample was provided by each donor, and peripheral blood mononuclear cells were used for TCR beta sequencing. Genomic DNA extraction from the blood cell samples was performed with the Qiagen DNeasy Blood Extraction Kit. The germline V gene supplies CDR1 SQVTM and CDR2 ANQGSEA. Trimming removed 8 bases from V and 6 bases from J, leaving 14 bases between the germline ends. There are 11 amino acids in the CDR3, from cysteine to phenylalanine inclusive. Only the CDR3 portion is preserved as DNA: 33 bases, with reading frame beginning at the first base. Here is what the overall study found, with its caveats: A later analysis associated about 17,000 TCR beta sequences with specific HLA alleles at a false discovery rate of 0.05. For the cohort, immune exposure information was limited to CMV serostatus. Broadly in line with IMGT annotations, most TCR beta V segments showed up in productive rearrangements about 90% or about 30% of the time in an earlier analysis of 587 of the donors. A further reported finding was that TCR beta sequences accurately predicted the HLA-A and HLA-B alleles for most subjects in the first cohort. The 87-base-pair reads could not distinguish some IMGT-functional V segments, including TRBV6-2 and TRBV6-3, so those segments were excluded. A cluster of highly shared sequence variants was judged likely to represent a technical artifact of the sequencing pipeline. According to a later analysis, parvovirus B19, influenza, CMV and Epstein-Barr virus appeared linked to several top co-occurrence clusters. It was suggested by the authors that the approach could potentially be generalized to other disease states and immunological phenotypes. V-gene and J-gene trimming of TCR beta chains was associated with a missense DCLRE1C variant in a later genetic analysis, and the association was replicated in an independent cohort. Linkage disequilibrium might explain the correlated functional status among segregating V segments, but an unknown experimental factor could not be ruled out. While some public TCRs were present in many individuals, most TCR sequences turned up only very rarely across donors. Compared with equally common non-associated chains, HLA-associated TCR beta chains in a later analysis were more clonally expanded and had lower generation probabilities. Roughly uniform sequencing depth across donors was assumed in presence/absence analyses, although this assumption may not hold. Compared with the 666-donor mean, donors in an Asian-associated ancestry cluster had fewer N-insertions in productive TCRs, according to a later genetic analysis. In a later analysis, most CMV-associated TCR beta chains were found to appear HLA-restricted, with HLA associations seemingly driven largely by CMV exposure. Because counts were too low, more than 15 rarely observed V segments, including chromosome 9 orphons, were left out of the earlier analysis of about 500 of the donors. The study listed 164 TCR beta chains as associated with cytomegalovirus. Only TCR beta chains were sequenced in this cohort, and the absence of alpha or paired-chain data limited detectable features. Cytomegalovirus status was reported to be diagnosed by the classifier with high specificity and sensitivity in both the original and validation cohorts. A few of the identified cytomegalovirus-associated TCR beta chains were confirmed in vitro to be specific for cytomegalovirus antigens. A later analysis found that TCR association rates varied across HLA loci, with DRB1 alleles showing the most associated TCRs and HLA-C alleles the fewest. Because HLA typing was unavailable for some donors at each locus, only the typed subset was used in association tests. Strong co-occurrence of HLA alleles, especially DR and DQ, made assigning TCR associations to individual alleles difficult.

Library method: the immunoSEQ multiplex PCR assay. A mixture of 60 forward primers for TCR Vbeta segments and 13 reverse primers for TCR Jbeta segments was used in the multiplex PCR. The CDR3 region of rearranged TCR beta genes was amplified from genomic DNA by a multiplex PCR assay. The amplified TCR beta libraries were sequenced on the Illumina HiSeq System as 87-base-pair reads. The source study handled its data this way. A later analysis counted about 80 million unique TCR beta chains across the 670 or so repertoires, and some 11 million of these chains were shared by at least two donors. Raw reads were error-corrected and collapsed into unique sequences by a nearest-neighbor algorithm in which closely related sequences were merged to remove PCR and sequencing errors. To assign V, D and J gene segments, CDR3 sequences were aligned to IMGT reference sequences. For a sequence to be retained, a match of at least six nucleotides was required to both a V gene segment and a J gene segment. A rearrangement was called productive if the CDR3 had no stop codons and remained in frame with V and J, and every other rearrangement was called non-productive. Following IMGT convention, CDR3 was defined as the stretch from the second conserved V-encoded cysteine to the conserved J-encoded phenylalanine. The earlier analysis of some 550 of the donors excluded any sequence lacking an unambiguous match to a single V gene segment. In an earlier analysis of about 590 of the donors, a V segment was called functional when productive rearrangements were above 56.7%, and segregating when the standard deviation between donors exceeded 5%. A statistical classification framework was built to diagnose cytomegalovirus status from the catalog of TCR beta chain sequences. In a later analysis, V and J genes were assigned by comparing TCR nucleotide sequences against IMGT/GENE-DB human TR gene sequences. The TCRdist pipeline was used in a later analysis to assign CDR3 sequences and most-parsimonious VDJ recombination scenarios. In a later analysis, each TCR beta chain was defined by its CDR3 amino acid sequence together with its V-gene family, and reads without a unique V-gene family were excluded. To address suspected cross-contamination and a sequencing artifact, a later analysis removed around 590 highly shared, low-generation-probability nucleotide sequences. In a later analysis, a clonal expansion index for each public chain was calculated from normalized within-repertoire ranks of inferred template counts. Generation probabilities in a later analysis came from a VDJ recombination model fitted to out-of-frame rearrangements, and those results were checked against IGoR. In a later analysis, hypergeometric tests were used to score TCR-TCR, TCR-HLA and TCR-CMV co-occurrence, with a repertoire-size bias correction applied to TCR pairs. False discovery rates were estimated in a later analysis by permuting HLA or CMV assignments 20 times. In a later analysis, co-occurring TCRs were grouped using DBSCAN, with TCRdist sequence similarity added in when clustering inside HLA-allele-positive subsets. Repertoires with fewer than 30,000 or more than 120,000 public chains were left out of co-occurrence clustering, as were five repertoires with anomalous nucleotide sharing. TCRdb holds this immuneACCESS table with in-frame rearrangements only. Some clones are missing; in checked studies, unresolved V genes explain under half, and the rest has no known cause. The DNA was the basis for D and trimming; V, J and clone size are from that table. This sample has around 160,000 clones in its table, and roughly four fifths of those were observed once. The top ten clones comprise more than 7% of the sample.

This receptor was identified in a male donor in good health and CMV-seropositive. The chain is made from TRBV29-1 and TRBJ2-7; 6 matching bases give a weak D call of TRBD2. Source material: PBMCs. CDR3 sequence: CSLRRDGEQYF. The sequenced DNA: TGCAGCCTGAGGAGGGATGGCGAGCAGTACTTC.